The clone carrying this T cell receptor beta chain is a singleton in its sample. Using immunoSEQ multiplex PCR, the repertoire was profiled, and TCRdb retains in-frame clones only, with some absent. The repertoire holds fewer than 300,000 clones, with about nine tenths as singletons. Looked up from germline, CDR1 is ENHRY and CDR2 is SYGVKD. This CDR3 contains 14 residues. Trimming pared 4 bases from V and 0 bases from J, leaving 10 bases between. This sample is drawn from a study of blood T cell repertoires in COVID-19. The sequencing input was peripheral blood. The J gene is TRBJ2-7, the V gene TRBV10-3, with D possibly being TRBD1 (5 bases). The receptor comes from a man aged 50 to 59 with COVID-19, enrolled during active disease. This chain's CDR3 is CAISGAGISYEQYF. In nucleotides, the CDR3 is TGTGCCATCAGTGGGGCAGGGATCTCCTACGAGCAGTACTTC.